This TCR beta chain is from a study of cytomegalovirus exposure and HLA in healthy donors. This PCR relied on a set of 60 Vbeta primers and 13 Jbeta primers. Some clones are missing from TCRdb's copy, which holds only in-frame ones; the method was immunoSEQ multiplex PCR. The top ten clones hold around 6.6% of a sample with more than 85,000 clones, roughly three quarters of them seen once. With 4 bases removed from V and 4 bases from J, the gap between germline ends came to 19 bases. This CDR3 has 16 residues. Germline CDR1 and CDR2: SGHDT and YYEEEE. Note on this clone: Antigen specificity is unknown.

Findings and limits, study-wide: In a later analysis, most CMV-associated TCR beta chains appeared HLA-restricted.

The chain combines TRBV5-6 with TRBJ2-3; tentative D call: TRBD1 (5 bases). This TCR was sampled from a man under 40 in good health and CMV-seropositive. Sequenced: PBMCs. The CDR3 sequence: CASSTLWGRVPDTQYF. The CDR3 nucleotides are TGTGCCAGCAGCACTTTGTGGGGCCGGGTCCCAGATACGCAGTATTTT. Full variable domain (outside the CDR3, taken from reference TRBV5-6 and TRBJ2-3): DAGVTQSPTHLIKTRGQQVTLRCSPKSGHDTVSWYQQALGQGPQFIFQYYEEEERQRGNFPDRFSGHQFPNYSSELNVNALLLGDSALYLCASSTLWGRVPDTQYFGPGTRLTVL.